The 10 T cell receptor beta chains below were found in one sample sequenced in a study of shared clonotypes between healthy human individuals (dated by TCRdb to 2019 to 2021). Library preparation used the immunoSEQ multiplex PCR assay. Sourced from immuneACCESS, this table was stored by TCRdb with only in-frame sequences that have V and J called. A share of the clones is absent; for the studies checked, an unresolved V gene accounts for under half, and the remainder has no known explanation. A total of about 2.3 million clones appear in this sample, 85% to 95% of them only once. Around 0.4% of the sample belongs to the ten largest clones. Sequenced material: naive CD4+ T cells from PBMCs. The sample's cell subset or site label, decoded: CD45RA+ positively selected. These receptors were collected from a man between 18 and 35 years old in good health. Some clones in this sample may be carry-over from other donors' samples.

In nucleotides, the CDR3 is TGTGCCAGCAGCGGGAAATCAGGCGCTCCGGTTGTGGGGGCCAACGTCCTGACTTTC. Residues: CASSGKSGAPVVGANVLTF. The chain has TRBV5-4 and TRBJ2-6; D unresolved. The CDR3 contains 19 residues. Trimming left V 4 bases short and J 4 bases short, with 24 bases between. Germline lookup yields CDR1 SGHNT and CDR2 YYREEE (reference sequence).

The CDR3 reads CASSFFDGTDTQYF. CDR3 in DNA: TGTGCCAGCAGTTTCTTTGATGGGACAGATACGCAGTATTTT. The rearrangement uses TRBV27 and TRBJ2-3; D gene uncertain. Trimming cost V 3 bases and J 3 bases, with 10 bases left between them. This CDR3 spans 14 amino acids. The germline V gene has CDR1 MNHEY and CDR2 SMNVEV (reference sequence).

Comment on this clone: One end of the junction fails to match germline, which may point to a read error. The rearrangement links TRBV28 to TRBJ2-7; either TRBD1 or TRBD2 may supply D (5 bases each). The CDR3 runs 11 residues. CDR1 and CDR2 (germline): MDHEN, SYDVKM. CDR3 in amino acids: CASSLGGRDWF. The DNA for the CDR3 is TGTGCCAGCAGTTTAGGGGGAAGGGATTGGTTC.

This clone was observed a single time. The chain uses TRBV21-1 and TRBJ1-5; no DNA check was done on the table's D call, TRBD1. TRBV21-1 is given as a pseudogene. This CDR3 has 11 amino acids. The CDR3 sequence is CASSKSGTRHF. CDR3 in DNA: TGTGCCAGCAGCAAATCCGGGACAAGGCATTTT.

DNA for the CDR3: TGCGCCAGCAGCCAAGATCGGGACAGGGCTAGAAGGGGCTACAATGAGCAGTTCTTC. This sequence encodes CASSQDRDRARRGYNEQFF. The J gene is TRBJ2-1, the V gene TRBV4-3; 9 bases are shared with TRBD1. V trimming: 0 bases; J trimming: 3 bases; junction bases outside the gene matches: 12. The CDR3 has 19 amino acids. Germline CDR1 LGHNA, CDR2 YSLEER.

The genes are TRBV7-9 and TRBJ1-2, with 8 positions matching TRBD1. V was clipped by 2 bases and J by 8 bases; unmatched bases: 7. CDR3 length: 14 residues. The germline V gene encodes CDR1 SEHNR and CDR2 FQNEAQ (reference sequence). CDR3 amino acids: CASSLLDRGGGYTF. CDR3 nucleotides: TGTGCCAGCAGCTTACTCGACAGGGGAGGCGGCTACACCTTC. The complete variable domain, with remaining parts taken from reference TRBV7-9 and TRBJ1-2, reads DTGVSQNPRHKITKRGQNVTFRCDPISEHNRLYWYRQTLGQGPEFLTYFQNEAQLEKSRLLSDRFSAERPKGSFSTLEIQRTEQGDSAMYLCASSLLDRGGGYTFGSGTRLTVV.

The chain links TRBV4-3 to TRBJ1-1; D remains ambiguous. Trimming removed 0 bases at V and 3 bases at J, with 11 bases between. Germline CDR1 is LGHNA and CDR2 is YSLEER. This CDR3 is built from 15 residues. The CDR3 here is CASSQDFYGDTEAFF. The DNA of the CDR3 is TGCGCCAGCAGCCAAGATTTTTATGGGGACACTGAAGCTTTCTTT.

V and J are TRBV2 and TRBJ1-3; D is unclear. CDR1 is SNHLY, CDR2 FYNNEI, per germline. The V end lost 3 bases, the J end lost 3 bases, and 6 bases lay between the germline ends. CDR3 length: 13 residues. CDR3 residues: CASSDGIGNTIYF. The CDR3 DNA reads TGTGCCAGCAGTGATGGGATTGGAAACACCATATATTTT.

The CDR3 sequence: CASTEPKGSYEQYF. CDR3 in DNA: TGTGCCAGCACGGAACCGAAGGGGTCCTACGAGCAGTACTTC. The chain carries TRBV28 and TRBJ2-7; possibly TRBD1 for D (5 bases). The CDR3 is made up of 14 amino acids. The germline V gene encodes CDR1 MDHEN and CDR2 SYDVKM. Trimming stripped 7 bases from V and 1 base from J, with 14 bases between.

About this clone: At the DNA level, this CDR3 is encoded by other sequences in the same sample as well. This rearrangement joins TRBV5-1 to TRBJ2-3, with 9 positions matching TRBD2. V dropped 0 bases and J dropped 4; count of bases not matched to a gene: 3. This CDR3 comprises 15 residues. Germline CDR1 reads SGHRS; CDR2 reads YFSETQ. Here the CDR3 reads CASSLVAGAADTQYF. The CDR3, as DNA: TGCGCCAGCAGCTTGGTAGCGGGAGCCGCAGATACGCAGTATTTT.